These 16 T cell receptor beta chains originate from one sample sequenced in a study of blood T cell repertoires in COVID-19. Repertoires were generated with immunoSEQ multiplex PCR, while TCRdb's copy carries only in-frame clones and drops some. Among 200,000 to 300,000 clones listed, 75% to 85% were seen once. What was sequenced was peripheral blood. The origin of the receptors is a woman aged 80 or over with COVID-19, enrolled during active disease.

The J gene is TRBJ2-7, the V gene TRBV27; 9 positions agree with TRBD1. Germline V CDR1 and CDR2: MNHEY, SMNVEV (reference sequence). Unmatched junction bases numbered 13, after V lost 8 bases and J lost 5 bases. The CDR3 totals 15 residues. The CDR3 DNA follows: TGTGCCAGCCAACCGGGACAGGGTGTATTCAACGAGCAGTACTTC. Protein: CASQPGQGVFNEQYF.

A few counts support this clone. The chain combines TRBV5-1 with TRBJ2-1, with 11 bases matching TRBD2. Trimming removed 1 base from V and 6 bases from J; junction bases left unmatched: 9. This CDR3 is built from 17 residues. Germline CDR1 reads SGHRS; CDR2 reads YFSETQ. The CDR3 DNA sequence: TGCGCCAGCAGCTTGTCGACTAGCGGGATGCCTATCAATGAGCAGTTCTTC. Protein sequence: CASSLSTSGMPINEQFF.

The chain links TRBV12-3 or TRBV12-4 to TRBJ1-2, with TRBD1 as a possible D gene (5 bases). The V end lost 3 bases, the J end lost 5 bases, and 10 bases lay between the germline ends. This CDR3 has 13 residues. This chain's CDR3 is CASSLAGAYGYTF. CDR3 DNA sequence: TGTGCCAGCAGTTTGGCTGGGGCTTATGGCTACACCTTC.

The chain recombines TRBV5-4 with TRBJ2-6, with a possible D match to TRBD2 (6 bases). Trimming pared 0 bases from V and 2 bases from J, leaving 9 bases between. Germline values: CDR1 SGHNT, CDR2 YYREEE (reference sequence). The CDR3 has 16 amino acids. The CDR3: CASSLGGGAGANVLTF. CDR3 nucleotides: TGTGCCAGCAGCTTGGGGGGCGGGGCTGGGGCCAACGTCCTGACTTTC.

The chain combines TRBV27 with TRBJ1-1; TRBD1 agrees at 9 bases. CDR3 length: 15 residues. From germline, CDR1 is MNHEY and CDR2 SMNVEV (reference sequence). Trimming removed 3 bases from V and 5 bases from J; junction bases left unmatched: 7. The CDR3 here is CASSFRGTGQTEAFF. CDR3 bases: TGTGCCAGCAGTTTTAGGGGGACAGGGCAAACTGAAGCTTTCTTT.

This clone occurred once. CDR3 amino acids: CASSIRTGGHQPQHF. In DNA, the CDR3 is TGTGCCAGCAGTATCCGGACAGGGGGACATCAGCCCCAGCATTTT. The chain uses TRBV6-6 and TRBJ1-5; TRBD1 matches at 10 bases. Germline V gene lookup returns CDR1 MNHNY and CDR2 SVGAGI (reference sequence). The CDR3 extends over 15 amino acids. J lost 5 bases, V lost 5 bases, and 6 bases had no gene match.

The V and J genes are TRBV20-1 and TRBJ1-2, with no clear D. Germline V gene sequence: CDR1 DFQATT, CDR2 SNEGSKA (reference sequence). V dropped 3 bases and J dropped 8 bases, with 10 bases sitting between them. The CDR3 has 11 residues. The chain's CDR3 is CSASVSGGYTF. CDR3 nucleotide sequence: TGCAGTGCTAGTGTTTCGGGGGGCTACACCTTC.

The V gene is TRBV5-1, the J gene TRBJ2-7, with 7 bases fitting TRBD1. The CDR3 contains 14 residues. Germline CDR1 is SGHRS and CDR2 is YFSETQ. V dropped 4 bases and J dropped 1; count of bases not matched to a gene: 5. CDR3 loop: CASSTGTESYEQYF. The CDR3 DNA reads TGCGCCAGCAGCACCGGGACAGAGTCCTACGAGCAGTACTTC.

Concerning this clone: The junction shows a germline mismatch at one end, possibly a read error. The chain joins TRBV5-1 to TRBJ1-2; no firm D call. The V gene's germline CDR1 is SGHRS and CDR2 YFSETQ. The CDR3 spans 8 residues. CDR3 nucleotide sequence: TGCGCCAGCAATGGACTACTCTTC. It translates to CASNGLLF. Drawing the rest from reference TRBV5-1 and TRBJ1-2, the complete variable domain is KAGVTQTPRYLIKTRGQQVTLSCSPISGHRSVSWYQQTPGQGLQFLFEYFSETQRNKGNFPGRFSGRQFSNSRSEMNVSTLELGDSALYLCASNGLLFGSGTRLTVV.

The sample holds a few counts of this clone. The chain links TRBV30 to TRBJ1-2; TRBD1 agrees at 7 bases. The junction had 20 bases not matched to a gene; V was cut back by 7 bases and J by 3 bases. CDR1 and CDR2 from the germline V gene are GTSNPN and SVGIG (reference sequence). The CDR3 has 17 amino acids. CDR3 loop: CAYTQGTRQGRHYGYTF. CDR3 nucleotide sequence: TGTGCCTACACCCAAGGCACCCGACAGGGAAGGCACTATGGCTACACCTTC.

This clone was seen a handful of times. The chain carries TRBV19 and TRBJ2-5, with D unclear. The CDR3 totals 11 residues. Germline V gene lookup returns CDR1 LNHDA and CDR2 SQIVND (reference sequence). V dropped 3 bases and J dropped 4 bases, with 3 bases sitting between them. The CDR3 DNA reads TGTGCCAGTAGTATGGCAGAGACCCAGTACTTC. It translates to CASSMAETQYF.

This chain uses TRBV30 with TRBJ1-1, with D maybe TRBD1 (5 bases). The CDR3 spans 13 residues. From germline, CDR1 is GTSNPN and CDR2 SVGIG (reference sequence). V was shortened by 5 bases and J by 0 bases, with 10 bases between the two germline ends. As DNA, the CDR3 is TGTGCCTGGCGACAGAGCATGAACACTGAAGCTTTCTTT. Its protein is CAWRQSMNTEAFF.

The rearrangement links TRBV7-8 to TRBJ1-5; D possibly corresponds to TRBD1 (5 bases). The V gene's germline CDR1 is SGHVS and CDR2 FQNEAQ. The CDR3 consists of 16 residues. The V and J ends lost 5 bases and 7 bases respectively, with 21 bases between them. Here the CDR3 reads CASSPNSVGGRQPQHF. CDR3 bases: TGTGCCAGCAGCCCCAATTCCGTGGGGGGGAGACAGCCCCAGCATTTT.

The chain carries TRBV6-2 or TRBV6-3 and TRBJ2-7; no firm D call. The length of the CDR3 is 12 residues. The ends were cut back, 2 bases at V and 6 bases at J, with 8 bases in the middle. Germline-derived CDR1 and CDR2 are MNHEY and SVGEGT. The CDR3 here is CASSYARGEQYF. The CDR3, as DNA: TGTGCCAGCAGTTACGCCCGCGGCGAGCAGTACTTC.

V usage is TRBV28 and J usage is TRBJ2-1; 8 nucleotides align to TRBD2. Per germline, CDR1 MDHEN and CDR2 SYDVKM. V trimming: 7 bases; J trimming: 1 base; junction bases outside the gene matches: 9. There are 16 residues in the CDR3. The CDR3 sequence: CASTGGEGRSYNEQFF. CDR3 nucleotides: TGTGCCAGCACCGGGGGGGAGGGCCGATCCTACAATGAGCAGTTCTTC.

The rearrangement uses TRBV10-3 and TRBJ1-4; D not certain. The CDR3 spans 13 residues. V lost 6 bases and J 0 bases, leaving 5 bases between the germline ends. Germline assignment: CDR1 ENHRY and CDR2 SYGVKD. The CDR3 DNA is TGTGCCATCAGCGGTGCAACTAATGAAAAACTGTTTTTT. Protein sequence: CAISGATNEKLFF.